This T cell receptor beta chain emerged from a study of regulatory T cells in long-lasting Graves disease. Time point denoted: newly diagnosed GD, antithyroid drugs for less than 3 months. PBMC RNA served as the TCR library source. V lost 8 bases, J lost 4 bases, and 19 bases lay in between. This CDR3 has 15 amino acids. Germline V CDR1 and CDR2: MNHEY, SVGEGT. Construction of TCR beta libraries relied on iRepertoire HTBI primers and on Arm-PCR targeting CDR3 regions. TCRdb itself ran the multiplex PCR reads through MiXCR, one entry per CDR3 protein. Among over 450,000 distinct CDR3 sequences listed, approximately 12% were seen once. The sample was also reused in another study, on T cells in Graves' hyperthyroidism and ophthalmopathy. Turning to that study: The HTBI primer set served for first-round RT-PCR of the TCR CDR3.

The TCR comes from a woman in her twenties or thirties with Graves disease. The sample in question was peripheral blood mononuclear cells (PBMCs), obtained at new diagnosis, from a patient treated with antithyroid drugs. This chain connects TRBV6-2 or TRBV6-3 to TRBJ2-3; D gene ambiguous. The CDR3 DNA sequence: TGTGCCAGCTGCCGGGCAGCGTCTTATTCAGATACGCAGTATTTT. Translating it yields CASCRAASYSDTQYF.